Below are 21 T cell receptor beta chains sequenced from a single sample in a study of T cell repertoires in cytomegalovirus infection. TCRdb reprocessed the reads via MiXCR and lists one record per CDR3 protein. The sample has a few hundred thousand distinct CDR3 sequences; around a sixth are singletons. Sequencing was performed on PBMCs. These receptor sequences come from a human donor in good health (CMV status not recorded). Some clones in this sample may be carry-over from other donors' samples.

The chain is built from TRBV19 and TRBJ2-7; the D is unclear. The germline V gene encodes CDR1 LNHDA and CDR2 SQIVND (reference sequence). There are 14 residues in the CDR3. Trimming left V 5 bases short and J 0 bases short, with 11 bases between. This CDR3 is CASSVGPSSYEQYF. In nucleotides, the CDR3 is TGTGCCAGTAGTGTCGGACCTAGCTCCTACGAGCAGTACTTC.

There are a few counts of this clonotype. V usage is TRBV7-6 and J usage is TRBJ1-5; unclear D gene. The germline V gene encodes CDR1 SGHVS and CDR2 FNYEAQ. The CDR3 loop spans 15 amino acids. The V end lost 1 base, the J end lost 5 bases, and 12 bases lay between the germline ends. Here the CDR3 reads CASSLEFGPYQPQHF. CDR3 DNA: TGTGCCAGCAGCTTAGAGTTTGGGCCGTATCAGCCCCAGCATTTT.

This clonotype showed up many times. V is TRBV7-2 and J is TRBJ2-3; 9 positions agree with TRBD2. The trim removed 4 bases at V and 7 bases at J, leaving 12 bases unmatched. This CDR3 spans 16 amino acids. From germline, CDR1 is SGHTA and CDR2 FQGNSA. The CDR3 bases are TGTGCCAGCAGCTGGCGGGGAGCGGGGGGCCTATATACGCAGTATTTT. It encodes CASSWRGAGGLYTQYF. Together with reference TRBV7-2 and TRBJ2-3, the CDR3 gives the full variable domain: GAGVSQSPSNKVTEKGKDVELRCDPISGHTALYWYRQSLGQGLEFLIYFQGNSAPDKSGLPSDRFSAERTGGSVSTLTIQRTQQEDSAVYLCASSWRGAGGLYTQYFGPGTRLTVL.

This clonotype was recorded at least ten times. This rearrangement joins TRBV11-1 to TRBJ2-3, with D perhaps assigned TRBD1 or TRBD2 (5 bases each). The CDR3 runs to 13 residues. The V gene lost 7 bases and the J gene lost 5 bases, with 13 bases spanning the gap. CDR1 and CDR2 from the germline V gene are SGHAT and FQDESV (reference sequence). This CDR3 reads CASTLDGGDTQYF. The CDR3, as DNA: TGTGCCAGCACCCTGGATGGGGGAGATACGCAGTATTTT.

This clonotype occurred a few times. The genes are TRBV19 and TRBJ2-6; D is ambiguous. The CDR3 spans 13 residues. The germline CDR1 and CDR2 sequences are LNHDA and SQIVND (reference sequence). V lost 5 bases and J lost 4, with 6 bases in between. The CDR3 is CASSATGANVLTF. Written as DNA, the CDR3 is TGTGCCAGTAGTGCCACCGGGGCCAACGTCCTGACTTTC.

Written as DNA, the CDR3 is TGTGCCAGTAGCGGAACAGGGCAAAACATTCAGTACTTC. As protein: CASSGTGQNIQYF. This chain connects TRBV19 to TRBJ2-4, with a weak D call TRBD1 (6 bases). Trimming removed 6 bases at V and 5 bases at J, with 11 bases between. Per the germline V gene, CDR1 is LNHDA and CDR2 is SQIVND (reference sequence). This CDR3 comprises 13 residues.

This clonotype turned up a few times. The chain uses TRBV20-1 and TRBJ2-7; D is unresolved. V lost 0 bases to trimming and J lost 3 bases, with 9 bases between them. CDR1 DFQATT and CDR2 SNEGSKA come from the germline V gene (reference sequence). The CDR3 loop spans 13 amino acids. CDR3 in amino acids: CSARDRRFYEQYF. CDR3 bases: TGCAGTGCTAGAGATCGGAGATTCTACGAGCAGTACTTC.

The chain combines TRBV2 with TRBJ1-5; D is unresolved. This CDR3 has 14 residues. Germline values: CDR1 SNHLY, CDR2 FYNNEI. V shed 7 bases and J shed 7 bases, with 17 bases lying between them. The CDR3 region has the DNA TGTGCCAGCAATGGGCCCTATGAAGCGCAGCCCCAGCATTTT. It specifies CASNGPYEAQPQHF.

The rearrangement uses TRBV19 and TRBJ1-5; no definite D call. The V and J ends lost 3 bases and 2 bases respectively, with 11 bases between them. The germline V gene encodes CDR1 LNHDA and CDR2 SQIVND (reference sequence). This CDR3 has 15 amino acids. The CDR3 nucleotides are TGTGCCAGTAGTATCGTGGTGGCCGGCAATCAGCCCCAGCATTTT. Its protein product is CASSIVVAGNQPQHF.

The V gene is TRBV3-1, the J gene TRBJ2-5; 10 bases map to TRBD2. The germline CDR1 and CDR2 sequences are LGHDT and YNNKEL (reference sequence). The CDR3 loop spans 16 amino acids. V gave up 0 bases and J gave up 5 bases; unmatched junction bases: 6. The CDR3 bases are TGTGCCAGCAGCCAAGACCCTAGCGGGGGCGGCGAGACCCAGTACTTC. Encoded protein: CASSQDPSGGGETQYF.

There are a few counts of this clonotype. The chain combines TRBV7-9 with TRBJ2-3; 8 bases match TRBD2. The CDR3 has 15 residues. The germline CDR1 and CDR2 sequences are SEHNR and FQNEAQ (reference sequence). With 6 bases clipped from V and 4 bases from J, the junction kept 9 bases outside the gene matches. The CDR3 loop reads CASRSSGSIADTQYF. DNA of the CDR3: TGTGCCAGCAGGTCAAGCGGGAGTATCGCAGATACGCAGTATTTT.

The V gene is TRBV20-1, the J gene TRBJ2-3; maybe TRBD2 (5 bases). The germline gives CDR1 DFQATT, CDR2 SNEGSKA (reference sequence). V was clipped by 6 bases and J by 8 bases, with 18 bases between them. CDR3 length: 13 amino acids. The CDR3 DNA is TGCAGTGCCCAGACGGGGAGTGGTGGTACGCAGTATTTT. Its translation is CSAQTGSGGTQYF.

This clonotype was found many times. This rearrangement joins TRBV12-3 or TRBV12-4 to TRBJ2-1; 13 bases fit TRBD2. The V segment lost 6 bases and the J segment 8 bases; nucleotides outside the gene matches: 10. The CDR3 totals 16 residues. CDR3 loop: CASRLTSGRARYEQFF. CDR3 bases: TGTGCCAGCAGACTTACTAGCGGGAGGGCCCGGTATGAGCAGTTCTTC.

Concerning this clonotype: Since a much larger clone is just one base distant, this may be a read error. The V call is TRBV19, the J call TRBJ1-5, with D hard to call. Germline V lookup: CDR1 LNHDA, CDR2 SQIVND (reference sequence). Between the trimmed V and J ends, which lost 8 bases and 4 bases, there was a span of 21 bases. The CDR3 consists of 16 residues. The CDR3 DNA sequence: TGTGCCAGTTGGAACGTTCTCGGGAAAAAGAATCAGCCCCAGCATTTT. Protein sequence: CASWNVLGKKNQPQHF.

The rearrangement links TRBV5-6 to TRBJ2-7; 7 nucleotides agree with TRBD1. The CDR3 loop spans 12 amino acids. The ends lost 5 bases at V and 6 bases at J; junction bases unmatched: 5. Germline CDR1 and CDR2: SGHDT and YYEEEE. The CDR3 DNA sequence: TGTGCCAGCAGACAGGGGTTAGGCGAGCAGTACTTC. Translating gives CASRQGLGEQYF.

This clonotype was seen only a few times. DNA of the CDR3: TGTGCCAGCAGCCCGTGGTTATTGGGCACTGAAGCTTTCTTT. Translation: CASSPWLLGTEAFF. This chain joins TRBV7-9 and TRBJ1-1; unclear D gene. V lost 5 bases to trimming and J lost 4 bases, with 14 bases between them. In germline, CDR1 is SEHNR, CDR2 FQNEAQ (reference sequence). The CDR3 has 14 residues.

DNA of the CDR3: TGTGCCAGCACTAAAGGACGGATTCCCAGCGAGCAGTACTTC. Its protein is CASTKGRIPSEQYF. The rearrangement uses TRBV2 and TRBJ2-7; no clear D gene. The CDR3 runs 14 residues. Trimming shortened V by 7 bases and J by 6 bases, and 19 bases separated the two germline ends. Germline V gives CDR1 SNHLY, CDR2 FYNNEI.

The CDR3 region is CASSTSGTGTYGYTF. The CDR3 nucleotides are TGTGCCAGCAGTACATCCGGGACAGGGACCTATGGCTACACCTTC. The J gene is TRBJ1-2, the V gene TRBV27; 9 bases line up with TRBD1. After removal of 5 bases from V and 4 bases from J, the junction contained 8 bases not matched to a gene. The CDR3 sequence is 15 residues long. CDR1 and CDR2 from the germline V gene are MNHEY and SMNVEV (reference sequence).

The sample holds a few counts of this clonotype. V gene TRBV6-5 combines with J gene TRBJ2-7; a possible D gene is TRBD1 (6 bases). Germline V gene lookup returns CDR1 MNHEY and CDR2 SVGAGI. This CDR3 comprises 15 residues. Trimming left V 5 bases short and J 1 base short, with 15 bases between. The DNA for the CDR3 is TGTGCCAGCAGTCACCGGGACACCTTATCCTACGAGCAGTACTTC. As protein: CASSHRDTLSYEQYF.

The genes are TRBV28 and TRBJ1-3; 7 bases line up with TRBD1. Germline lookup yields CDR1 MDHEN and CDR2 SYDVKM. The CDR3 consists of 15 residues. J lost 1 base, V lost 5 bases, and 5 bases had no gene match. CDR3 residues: CASSLPTGSGNTIYF. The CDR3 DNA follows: TGTGCCAGCAGTCTCCCGACAGGGTCTGGAAACACCATATATTTT.

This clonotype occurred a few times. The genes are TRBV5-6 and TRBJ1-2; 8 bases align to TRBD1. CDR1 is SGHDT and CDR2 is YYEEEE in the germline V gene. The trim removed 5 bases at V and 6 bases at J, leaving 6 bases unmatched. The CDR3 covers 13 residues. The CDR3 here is CASRLDRVDGYTF. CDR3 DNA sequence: TGTGCCAGCAGGCTGGACAGGGTCGATGGCTACACCTTC. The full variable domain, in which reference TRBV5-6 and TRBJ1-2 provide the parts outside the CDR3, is DAGVTQSPTHLIKTRGQQVTLRCSPKSGHDTVSWYQQALGQGPQFIFQYYEEEERQRGNFPDRFSGHQFPNYSSELNVNALLLGDSALYLCASRLDRVDGYTFGSGTRLTVV.